A selection of T cell receptor beta chains follows, all from one sample in a study of PD-1 blockade in classical Hodgkin lymphoma. Using immunoSEQ multiplex PCR, the repertoire was profiled, and TCRdb retains in-frame clones only, with some absent. Of about 98,000 clones in the sample, roughly 89% were seen once. The sample was peripheral blood mononuclear cells (PBMCs), taken at baseline. These receptors were taken from a human donor with classical Hodgkin lymphoma. The CDR3 runs from the conserved cysteine through the conserved F or W. Each record gives: clone size, CDR3 length, J gene, V gene, D gene, CDR3 protein, CDR3 DNA. D genes are given only for firm matches. The listing skips clone size in some rows; elsewhere it reads once, few, many or a size class.

abundance: NA; len: 15; j_gene: TRBJ2-5; v_gene: TRBV19; d_gene: TRBD1; CDR3aa: CASSRGQTVPETQYF; CDR3nt: TGTGCCAGTAGTAGGGGACAGACAGTACCCGAGACCCAGTACTTC
abundance: NA; len: 12; j_gene: TRBJ2-7; v_gene: TRBV7-9; d_gene: NA; CDR3aa: CASSRISYEQYF; CDR3nt: TGTGCCAGCAGCCGGATCTCCTACGAGCAGTACTTC
abundance: once; len: 20; j_gene: TRBJ2-1; v_gene: TRBV9; d_gene: TRBD2; CDR3aa: CASSGQIGLAGGPTYNEQFF; CDR3nt: TGTGCCAGCAGCGGACAAATCGGACTAGCGGGAGGGCCAACCTACAATGAGCAGTTCTTC
abundance: once; len: 16; j_gene: TRBJ2-7; v_gene: TRBV6-5; d_gene: NA; CDR3aa: CASSSWRGQGVYEQYF; CDR3nt: TGTGCCAGCAGTTCCTGGCGCGGGCAGGGCGTCTACGAGCAGTACTTC
abundance: NA; len: 12; j_gene: TRBJ1-2; v_gene: TRBV21-1; d_gene: NA; CDR3aa: CASSNRRNGYTF; CDR3nt: TGTGCCAGCAGCAATAGGCGGAATGGCTACACCTTC
abundance: NA; len: 12; j_gene: TRBJ1-2; v_gene: TRBV9; d_gene: NA; CDR3aa: CASSVAGQGYTF; CDR3nt: TGTGCCAGCAGCGTAGCAGGGCAGGGCTACACCTTC
abundance: NA; len: 16; j_gene: TRBJ2-3; v_gene: TRBV7-9; d_gene: TRBD2; CDR3aa: CASSLNSGSRTDTQYF; CDR3nt: TGTGCCAGCAGCTTAAATAGCGGGAGCAGGACAGATACGCAGTATTTT
abundance: NA; len: 16; j_gene: TRBJ2-7; v_gene: TRBV6-6; d_gene: NA; CDR3aa: CASSPGGGSASYEQYF; CDR3nt: TGTGCCAGCAGTCCAGGGGGGGGGAGCGCCTCCTACGAGCAGTACTTC
abundance: NA; len: 12; j_gene: TRBJ2-3; v_gene: TRBV27; d_gene: NA; CDR3aa: CASSRDTDTQYF; CDR3nt: TGTGCCAGCAGTAGAGACACAGATACGCAGTATTTT
abundance: NA; len: 14; j_gene: TRBJ2-5; v_gene: TRBV6-5; d_gene: NA; CDR3aa: CASSYRGVQETQYF; CDR3nt: TGTGCCAGCAGTTACCGGGGAGTCCAAGAGACCCAGTACTTC
abundance: once; len: 11; j_gene: TRBJ2-4; v_gene: TRBV19; d_gene: NA; CDR3aa: CASDGGGIQYF; CDR3nt: TGTGCCAGTGACGGGGGTGGCATTCAGTACTTC
abundance: few; len: 16; j_gene: TRBJ1-4; v_gene: TRBV2; d_gene: NA; CDR3aa: CASRKGLGATNEKLFF; CDR3nt: TGTGCCAGCCGAAAAGGATTGGGAGCAACTAATGAAAAACTGTTTTTT
abundance: NA; len: 15; j_gene: TRBJ1-2; v_gene: TRBV6-5; d_gene: NA; CDR3aa: CASSYGPGASYGYTF; CDR3nt: TGTGCCAGCAGTTACGGACCAGGCGCGAGCTATGGCTACACCTTC
abundance: NA; len: 16; j_gene: TRBJ2-3; v_gene: TRBV6-5; d_gene: TRBD2; CDR3aa: CASSYLAGGGTDTQYF; CDR3nt: TGTGCCAGCAGTTACCTAGCGGGAGGAGGCACAGATACGCAGTATTTT
abundance: NA; len: 15; j_gene: TRBJ2-7; v_gene: TRBV11-3; d_gene: TRBD2; CDR3aa: CASSLGLAVTYEQYF; CDR3nt: TGTGCCAGCAGCTTAGGACTAGCGGTTACCTACGAGCAGTACTTC
abundance: NA; len: 16; j_gene: TRBJ1-5; v_gene: TRBV28; d_gene: TRBD1; CDR3aa: CASSFDFGTVNQPQHF; CDR3nt: TGTGCCAGCAGTTTTGATTTTGGGACAGTAAATCAGCCCCAGCATTTT
abundance: NA; len: 14; j_gene: TRBJ1-2; v_gene: TRBV5-1; d_gene: TRBD1; CDR3aa: CASRPDRGNYGYTF; CDR3nt: TGCGCCAGCAGGCCCGACAGGGGAAACTATGGCTACACCTTC
abundance: few; len: 16; j_gene: TRBJ2-5; v_gene: TRBV6-1; d_gene: NA; CDR3aa: CASSEVRGGGQETQYF; CDR3nt: TGTGCCAGCAGTGAAGTCCGTGGAGGGGGCCAAGAGACCCAGTACTTC
abundance: once; len: 13; j_gene: TRBJ1-4; v_gene: TRBV5-6; d_gene: NA; CDR3aa: CASSLSPNEKLFF; CDR3nt: TGTGCCAGCAGCTTGAGTCCCAATGAAAAACTGTTTTTT
abundance: once; len: 13; j_gene: TRBJ1-1; v_gene: TRBV5-5; d_gene: NA; CDR3aa: CASSLFTYTEAFF; CDR3nt: TGTGCCAGCAGCTTGTTCACGTACACTGAAGCTTTCTTT
abundance: NA; len: 12; j_gene: TRBJ1-5; v_gene: TRBV4-1; d_gene: NA; CDR3aa: CASSQGAQPQHF; CDR3nt: TGCGCCAGCAGCCAAGGGGCCCAGCCCCAGCATTTT
abundance: NA; len: 16; j_gene: TRBJ1-1; v_gene: TRBV6-5; d_gene: NA; CDR3aa: CASSYSPAGWRTEAFF; CDR3nt: TGTGCCAGCAGTTACTCGCCCGCGGGATGGAGGACTGAAGCTTTCTTT
abundance: few; len: 14; j_gene: TRBJ2-3; v_gene: TRBV19; d_gene: TRBD1; CDR3aa: CASNKGQAADTQYF; CDR3nt: TGTGCCAGTAACAAGGGACAGGCGGCAGATACGCAGTATTTT
abundance: NA; len: 13; j_gene: TRBJ2-1; v_gene: TRBV7-9; d_gene: TRBD2; CDR3aa: CASSLGGGNEQFF; CDR3nt: TGTGCCAGCAGCTTAGGGGGAGGGAATGAGCAGTTCTTC
abundance: NA; len: 15; j_gene: TRBJ1-1; v_gene: TRBV5-1; d_gene: TRBD1; CDR3aa: CASSFLQGMNTEAFF; CDR3nt: TGCGCCAGCAGCTTCCTACAGGGGATGAACACTGAAGCTTTCTTT
abundance: NA; len: 17; j_gene: TRBJ2-2; v_gene: TRBV27; d_gene: NA; CDR3aa: CASGPVVGGANTGELFF; CDR3nt: TGTGCCAGCGGTCCTGTTGTTGGCGGAGCCAACACCGGGGAGCTGTTTTTT
abundance: NA; len: 16; j_gene: TRBJ2-7; v_gene: TRBV30; d_gene: TRBD1; CDR3aa: CAWSGVLGQLSYEQYF; CDR3nt: TGTGCCTGGAGTGGGGTCTTGGGACAGCTAAGCTACGAGCAGTACTTC
abundance: NA; len: 16; j_gene: TRBJ2-5; v_gene: TRBV28; d_gene: NA; CDR3aa: CASSPDRAARGLTQYF; CDR3nt: TGTGCCAGCAGCCCTGATAGGGCAGCCCGGGGGTTGACCCAGTACTTC
abundance: NA; len: 14; j_gene: TRBJ2-7; v_gene: TRBV28; d_gene: NA; CDR3aa: CASSGADSYYEQYF; CDR3nt: TGTGCCAGCAGTGGGGCGGACAGCTACTACGAGCAGTACTTC
abundance: NA; len: 15; j_gene: TRBJ1-5; v_gene: TRBV5-1; d_gene: NA; CDR3aa: CASSLRGEPNQPQHF; CDR3nt: TGCGCCAGCAGCTTGAGGGGAGAACCTAATCAGCCCCAGCATTTT
abundance: NA; len: 15; j_gene: TRBJ2-1; v_gene: TRBV30; d_gene: TRBD2; CDR3aa: CAWATGTSSYNEQFF; CDR3nt: TGTGCCTGGGCAACCGGGACTAGCTCTTACAATGAGCAGTTCTTC
abundance: NA; len: 14; j_gene: TRBJ1-5; v_gene: TRBV2; d_gene: NA; CDR3aa: CASSERVQSQPQHF; CDR3nt: TGTGCCAGCAGTGAACGCGTACAGTCCCAGCCCCAGCATTTT
abundance: few; len: 17; j_gene: TRBJ2-1; v_gene: TRBV4-2; d_gene: TRBD2; CDR3aa: CASSPGWTSGPYNEQFF; CDR3nt: TGTGCCAGCAGCCCCGGCTGGACTAGCGGTCCCTACAATGAGCAGTTCTTC
abundance: NA; len: 17; j_gene: TRBJ2-1; v_gene: TRBV9; d_gene: TRBD2; CDR3aa: CASSVVASGRAGNEQFF; CDR3nt: TGTGCCAGCAGCGTAGTGGCTAGCGGGAGGGCCGGGAATGAGCAGTTCTTC
abundance: NA; len: 13; j_gene: TRBJ2-7; v_gene: TRBV27; d_gene: TRBD1; CDR3aa: CASSLPTGREQYF; CDR3nt: TGTGCCAGCAGTTTGCCGACAGGGCGCGAGCAGTACTTC
abundance: NA; len: 16; j_gene: TRBJ2-2; v_gene: TRBV27; d_gene: NA; CDR3aa: CASSLLGTGNTGELFF; CDR3nt: TGTGCCAGCAGTTTATTGGGGACCGGGAATACCGGGGAGCTGTTTTTT
abundance: few; len: 15; j_gene: TRBJ1-2; v_gene: TRBV25-1; d_gene: NA; CDR3aa: CASSDARGADYGYTF; CDR3nt: TGTGCCAGCAGTGACGCCCGGGGGGCGGACTATGGCTACACCTTC
abundance: NA; len: 15; j_gene: TRBJ2-3; v_gene: TRBV11-3; d_gene: TRBD2; CDR3aa: CASSLGLATTDTQYF; CDR3nt: TGTGCCAGCAGCTTAGGACTAGCAACGACAGATACGCAGTATTTT
abundance: NA; len: 14; j_gene: TRBJ1-2; v_gene: TRBV10-1; d_gene: NA; CDR3aa: CASSPGGQLSGYTF; CDR3nt: TGCGCCAGCAGTCCCGGCGGACAGCTGTCCGGCTACACCTTC
abundance: NA; len: 16; j_gene: TRBJ2-4; v_gene: TRBV5-4; d_gene: TRBD2; CDR3aa: CASSFSGGGLKNIQYF; CDR3nt: TGTGCCAGCAGTTTTAGCGGGGGGGGCCTAAAAAACATTCAGTACTTC
abundance: NA; len: 15; j_gene: TRBJ2-1; v_gene: TRBV30; d_gene: NA; CDR3aa: CAWSVGRSSGDEQFF; CDR3nt: TGTGCCTGGAGTGTTGGGAGGTCGAGTGGGGATGAGCAGTTCTTC
abundance: NA; len: 17; j_gene: TRBJ2-7; v_gene: TRBV28; d_gene: NA; CDR3aa: CASSAPGGARRTREQYF; CDR3nt: TGTGCCAGCAGTGCCCCTGGAGGCGCCCGACGAACTAGGGAGCAGTACTTC